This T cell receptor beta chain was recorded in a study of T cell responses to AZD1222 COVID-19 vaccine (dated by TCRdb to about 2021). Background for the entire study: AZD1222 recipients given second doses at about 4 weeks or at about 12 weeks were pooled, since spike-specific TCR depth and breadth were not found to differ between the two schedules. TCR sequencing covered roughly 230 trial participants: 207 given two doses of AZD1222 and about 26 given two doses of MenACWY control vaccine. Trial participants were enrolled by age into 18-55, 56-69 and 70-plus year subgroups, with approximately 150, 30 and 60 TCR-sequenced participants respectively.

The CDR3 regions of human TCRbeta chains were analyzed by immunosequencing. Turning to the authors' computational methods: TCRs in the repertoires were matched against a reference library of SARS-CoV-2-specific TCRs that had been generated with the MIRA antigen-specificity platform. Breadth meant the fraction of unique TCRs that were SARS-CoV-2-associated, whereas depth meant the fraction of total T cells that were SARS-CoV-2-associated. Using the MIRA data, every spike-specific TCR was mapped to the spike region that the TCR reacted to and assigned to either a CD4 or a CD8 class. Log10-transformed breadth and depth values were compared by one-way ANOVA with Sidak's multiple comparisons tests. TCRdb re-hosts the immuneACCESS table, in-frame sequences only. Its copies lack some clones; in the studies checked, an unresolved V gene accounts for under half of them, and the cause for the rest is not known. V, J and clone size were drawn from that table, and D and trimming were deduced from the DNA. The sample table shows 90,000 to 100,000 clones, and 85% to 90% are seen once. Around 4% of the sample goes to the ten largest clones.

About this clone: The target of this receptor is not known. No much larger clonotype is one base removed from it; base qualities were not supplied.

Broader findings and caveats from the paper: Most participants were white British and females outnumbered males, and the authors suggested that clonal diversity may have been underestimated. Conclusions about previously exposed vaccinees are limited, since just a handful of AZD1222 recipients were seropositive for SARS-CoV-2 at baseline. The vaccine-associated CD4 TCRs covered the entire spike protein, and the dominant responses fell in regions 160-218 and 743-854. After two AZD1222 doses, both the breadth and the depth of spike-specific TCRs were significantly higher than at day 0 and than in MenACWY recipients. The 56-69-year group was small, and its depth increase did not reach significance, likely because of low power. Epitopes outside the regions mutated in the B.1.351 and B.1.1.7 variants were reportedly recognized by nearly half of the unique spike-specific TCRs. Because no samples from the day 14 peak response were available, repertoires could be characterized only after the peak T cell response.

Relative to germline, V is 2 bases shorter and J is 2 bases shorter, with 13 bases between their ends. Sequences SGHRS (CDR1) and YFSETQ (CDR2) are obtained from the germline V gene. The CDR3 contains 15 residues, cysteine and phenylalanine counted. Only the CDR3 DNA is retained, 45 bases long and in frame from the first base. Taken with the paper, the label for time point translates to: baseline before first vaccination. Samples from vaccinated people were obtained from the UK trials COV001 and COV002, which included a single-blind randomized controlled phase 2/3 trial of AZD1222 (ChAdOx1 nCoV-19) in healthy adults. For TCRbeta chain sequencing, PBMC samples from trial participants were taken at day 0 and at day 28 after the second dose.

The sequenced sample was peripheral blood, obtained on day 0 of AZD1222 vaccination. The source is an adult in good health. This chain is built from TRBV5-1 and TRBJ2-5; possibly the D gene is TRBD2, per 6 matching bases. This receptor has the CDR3 CASSLSGQTQETQYF. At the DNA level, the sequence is TGCGCCAGCAGCTTAAGCGGGCAGACGCAAGAGACCCAGTACTTC.